Reported below is one T cell receptor beta chain. These data belong to a study of PD-L1 blockade in urothelial cancer. Overall study: Between 0 and 3 prior chemotherapy regimens had been given to patients. Blood underwent analysis 3 weeks (second dose) and 6 weeks after treatment began.

Using immunoSEQ multiplex PCR, the repertoire was profiled, and TCRdb retains in-frame clones only, with some absent. The data show roughly 100,000 clones, with around 92% seen just once and roughly 0.99% held by the top ten. CDR3 size: 13 residues. The germline CDR1 and CDR2 sequences are MDHEN and SYDVKM. V was cut by 6 bases and J by 3 bases, with 11 bases left in between. Stated time point: pretreatment peripheral blood. Locally advanced or metastatic urothelial carcinoma affected the patients. V and J are TRBV28 and TRBJ1-1; weak D call: TRBD1 (5 bases). Sequenced here: PBMCs, sampled around atezolizumab (anti-PD-L1) treatment. This TCR came from a woman aged 80 or over with urothelial cancer. DNA of the CDR3: TGTGCCAGCAGGCCCGGACAAGACACTGAAGCTTTCTTT. Translating gives CASRPGQDTEAFF.